Shown below are 6 T cell receptor beta chains from a single sample sequenced in a study of molecular identifiers for immune sequencing clone quantification. TCRdb re-analysed the PCR reads in MiXCR, keeping a single row per CDR3 protein. The data contain hundreds of thousands of distinct CDR3 sequences, about 25% of them seen just once; the ten biggest clones take up about 0.73%. The sample comprised naive CD8+ T cells from blood, with Jurkat cell RNA spiked in. The subset was: FACS-sorted CD8+CD4-CCR7+CD45RA+ naive T cells. Receptors were obtained from a human donor in good health. Some libraries in this study had Jurkat cell RNA spiked in.

This clonotype turned up a few times. This chain connects TRBV20-1 to TRBJ2-7; weak D call: TRBD1 (5 bases). CDR1 DFQATT and CDR2 SNEGSKA come from the germline V gene (reference sequence). CDR3 length equals 15 residues. The V end lost 0 bases, the J end lost 0 bases, and 12 bases lay between the germline ends. The CDR3 DNA reads TGCAGTGCTAGAGATACAAACAGGAACTCCTACGAGCAGTACTTC. Protein: CSARDTNRNSYEQYF.

The chain combines TRBV6-5 with TRBJ1-4, with D perhaps matching TRBD1 (5 bases). Trimming cost V 3 bases and J 7 bases, with 9 bases left between them. The CDR3 has 13 amino acids. Germline V gene lookup returns CDR1 MNHEY and CDR2 SVGAGI. The CDR3: CASSYGGGEKLFF. DNA of the CDR3: TGTGCCAGCAGTTATGGGGGAGGTGAAAAACTGTTTTTT.

The chain links TRBV12-3 or TRBV12-4 to TRBJ2-5; no definite D call. The CDR3 totals 14 residues. Trimming removed 1 base at V and 5 bases at J, with 11 bases between. CDR3 loop: CASSLGQVWETQYF. CDR3 in DNA: TGTGCCAGCAGTTTAGGCCAGGTCTGGGAGACCCAGTACTTC.

This clonotype was seen a handful of times. The V call is TRBV5-5, the J call TRBJ1-1, with 7 bases aligning to TRBD1. The CDR3 loop spans 14 amino acids. Germline V gene sequence: CDR1 SGHKS, CDR2 YYEKEE (reference sequence). Trimming at V came to 1 base and at J to 7 bases, leaving 7 bases not matched to a gene. The CDR3, as DNA: TGTGCCAGCAGCTTGTGGCAGGGGGAGAATGAAGCTTTCTTT. Protein: CASSLWQGENEAFF.

J is TRBJ1-4 and V is TRBV7-9; tentatively, D is TRBD1 (5 bases). CDR3 length: 14 residues. V was pared by 3 bases and J by 7 bases, with 12 bases between. Germline CDR1 is SEHNR and CDR2 is FQNEAQ (reference sequence). CDR3 DNA: TGTGCCAGCAGCTTGGCACTTGGGGGTGAAAAACTGTTTTTT. Amino acid sequence: CASSLALGGEKLFF.

This clonotype was counted many times. One junction end does not reproduce the germline sequence, and a read error may be involved. The genes are TRBV7-9 and TRBJ2-7; D could derive from TRBD1 or TRBD2 (5 bases each). The germline CDR1 and CDR2 sequences are SEHNR and FQNEAQ (reference sequence). The CDR3 length is 13 residues. CDR3 residues: CASSLGDAYEQYF. DNA of the CDR3: TGCGCCAGCAGCTTGGGGGACGCCTACGAGCAGTACTTC. Based on the CDR3 plus reference TRBV7-9 and TRBJ2-7, the full variable domain is DTGVSQNPRHKITKRGQNVTFRCDPISEHNRLYWYRQTLGQGPEFLTYFQNEAQLEKSRLLSDRFSAERPKGSFSTLEIQRTEQGDSAMYLCASSLGDAYEQYFGPGTRLTVT.